These 29 T cell receptor beta chains originate from one sample sequenced in a study of T cell responses to AZD1222 COVID-19 vaccine. The table came from immunoSEQ multiplex PCR; TCRdb's copy has only in-frame clones and leaves some out. The table shows about 73,000 clones, with 85% to 90% occurring only once. The sample consisted of peripheral blood, taken 28 days after the second AZD1222 dose. The receptors were gathered from an adult who received the AZD1222 COVID-19 vaccine.

The V gene is TRBV5-1, the J gene TRBJ2-4, with 7 bases lining up with TRBD1. CDR3 length: 15 amino acids. V was pared by 7 bases and J by 1 base, with 8 bases of the junction left unmatched. Germline V gene sequence: CDR1 SGHRS, CDR2 YFSETQ. This chain's CDR3 is CASGKDRAAKNIQYF. CDR3 sequence (DNA): TGCGCCAGCGGAAAAGACAGGGCCGCCAAAAACATTCAGTACTTC.

V gene TRBV5-6 combines with J gene TRBJ1-1, with a tentative D call TRBD1 (6 bases). V was shortened by 6 bases and J by 3 bases, with 15 bases between the two germline ends. Germline V lookup: CDR1 SGHDT, CDR2 YYEEEE. There are 14 residues in the CDR3. This CDR3 is CASTPNRAYTEAFF. Here the CDR3 DNA reads TGTGCCAGCACCCCAAACAGGGCATACACTGAAGCTTTCTTT.

V gene TRBV27 combines with J gene TRBJ2-1; TRBD2 matches at 11 bases. The CDR3 extends over 14 amino acids. V shed 6 bases, J shed 6 bases, and the junction held 4 bases outside the gene matches. CDR1 and CDR2 (germline): MNHEY, SMNVEV (reference sequence). CDR3 region: CASSRLAGSNEQFF. CDR3 sequence (DNA): TGTGCCAGCAGCAGACTAGCGGGGAGCAATGAGCAGTTCTTC.

V gene TRBV3-1 (or the pseudogene TRBV3-2) combines with J gene TRBJ1-6, with unresolved D. Germline V CDR1 and CDR2: LGHDT, YNNKEL (reference sequence). Trimming removed 1 base from V and 10 bases from J, with 8 bases in between. The CDR3 is made up of 13 amino acids. The CDR3 DNA is TGTGCCAGCAGCCAAGCGGAGAGGTCACCCCTCCACTTT. Its protein is CASSQAERSPLHF.

The chain has TRBV6-5 and TRBJ1-2, with D possibly being TRBD1 (5 bases). CDR1 and CDR2 (germline): MNHEY, SVGAGI. Trimming stripped 5 bases from V and 2 bases from J, with 9 bases between. The CDR3 totals 13 residues. The chain's CDR3 is CASSLRANYGYTF. DNA for the CDR3: TGTGCCAGCAGTCTCAGGGCCAACTATGGCTACACCTTC.

V is TRBV5-1 and J is TRBJ2-1, with D maybe TRBD1 (5 bases). The CDR3 is made up of 14 amino acids. CDR1 is SGHRS, CDR2 YFSETQ, per germline. The V end was cut by 5 bases, the J end by 9 bases, with 18 bases between. CDR3 in amino acids: CASSFDQGTGEQFF. CDR3 bases: TGCGCCAGCAGTTTTGACCAGGGTACAGGTGAGCAGTTCTTC.

The chain is built from TRBV14 and TRBJ2-2; D is undetermined. The CDR3 contains 14 residues. Trimming left V 6 bases short and J 0 bases short, with 8 bases between. CDR1 and CDR2 from the germline V gene are SGHDN and FVKESK. CDR3 DNA: TGTGCCAGCAGGCGAAACGCGAACACCGGGGAGCTGTTTTTT. Translation gives CASRRNANTGELFF.

V gene TRBV11-1 combines with J gene TRBJ2-1; 10 bases fit TRBD2. The V segment lost 5 bases and the J segment 7 bases; nucleotides outside the gene matches: 5. The CDR3 runs 14 residues. Germline CDR1 reads SGHAT; CDR2 reads FQDESV (reference sequence). The DNA for the CDR3 is TGTGCCAGCAGCAGAGGACTAGCGGAGAATGAGCAGTTCTTC. Its protein is CASSRGLAENEQFF.

The genes are TRBV24-1 and TRBJ2-1; 8 positions agree with TRBD1. Germline loops: CDR1 KGHDR, CDR2 SFDVKD. The CDR3 is 16 residues long. V lost 3 bases to trimming and J lost 4 bases; unmatched junction nucleotides: 7. In DNA, the CDR3 is TGTGCCACCAGTGATCAGACAGGGGAGTTTTACAATGAGCAGTTCTTC. Amino acid sequence: CATSDQTGEFYNEQFF.

V and J are TRBV28 and TRBJ2-7; TRBD2 might be the D (7 bases). CDR1 is MDHEN and CDR2 is SYDVKM in the germline V gene. This CDR3 has 14 amino acids. V gave up 3 bases and J gave up 2 bases, with 11 bases separating them. The chain's CDR3 is CASSFVGGPYEQYF. Here the CDR3 DNA reads TGTGCCAGCAGTTTTGTCGGGGGGCCCTACGAGCAGTACTTC.

This clone has just one count. V gene TRBV6-5 combines with J gene TRBJ1-1, with TRBD1 as a possible D gene (5 bases). Per the germline V gene, CDR1 is MNHEY and CDR2 is SVGAGI. V lost 7 bases, J lost 5 bases, and 17 bases lay in between. This CDR3 has 14 residues. The CDR3 bases are TGTGCCAGCACCAATTCGGGGAAGGGGACTGAAGCTTTCTTT. Translation: CASTNSGKGTEAFF.

V usage is TRBV2 and J usage is TRBJ1-6; a possible D gene is TRBD1 (6 bases). The CDR3 is 16 residues long. The V end lost 3 bases, the J end lost 6 bases, and 15 bases lay between the germline ends. Germline CDR1 is SNHLY and CDR2 is FYNNEI. CDR3 in DNA: TGTGCCAGCAGTGATTCGGCGACCAGGGGTAATTCACCCCTCCACTTT. Its protein is CASSDSATRGNSPLHF.

The V and J genes are TRBV11-3 and TRBJ2-3; 11 bases match TRBD1. The CDR3 totals 16 residues. In germline, CDR1 is SGHNT, CDR2 YENEEA. Germline trimming cut 1 base from V and 0 bases from J; bases unmatched to any gene: 0. CDR3 sequence: CASSLGDRGSTDTQYF. The CDR3 DNA reads as TGTGCCAGCAGCTTAGGGGACAGGGGGAGCACAGATACGCAGTATTTT.

The CDR3 DNA follows: TGTGCCAGCAGCGTAGCTAGCGGGGCGAACACCGGGGAGCTGTTTTTT. Translated, it gives CASSVASGANTGELFF. V usage is TRBV9 and J usage is TRBJ2-2; TRBD2 matches at 9 bases. Germline V gene lookup returns CDR1 SGDLS and CDR2 YYNGEE. The CDR3 is 16 residues long. Losses at the gene ends were 0 bases for V and 0 bases for J; bases not matched to a gene: 0.

V gene TRBV15 combines with J gene TRBJ2-1; D perhaps matches TRBD1 (5 bases). There are 12 residues in the CDR3. Trimming cost V 0 bases and J 12 bases, with 9 bases left between them. Per germline, CDR1 LNHNV and CDR2 YYDKDF (reference sequence). The CDR3 DNA reads as TGTGCCACCAGCAGAGATAGAACAGGGCAGTTCTTC. Encoded protein: CATSRDRTGQFF. Full variable domain (missing parts from reference TRBV15 and TRBJ2-1): DAMVIQNPRYQVTQFGKPVTLSCSQTLNHNVMYWYQQKSSQAPKLLFHYYDKDFNNEADTPDNFQSRRPNTSFCFLDIRSPGLGDTAMYLCATSRDRTGQFFGPGTRLTVL.

The chain employs TRBV27 and TRBJ2-7; D unresolved. Germline values: CDR1 MNHEY, CDR2 SMNVEV (reference sequence). The V end was cut by 3 bases, the J end by 4 bases, with 13 bases between. The CDR3 consists of 14 residues. The CDR3 DNA sequence: TGTGCCAGCAGTTTGCGGCCCGCGAATTACGAGCAGTACGTC. Translation gives CASSLRPANYEQYV.

The CDR3 nucleotides are TGTGCCAGTATACGGGGTACGGGGTACGGATACACTGAAGCTTTCTTT. Its protein product is CASIRGTGYGYTEAFF. The chain combines TRBV19 with TRBJ1-1; no reliable D call. The CDR3 has 16 residues. Between the trimmed V and J ends, which lost 7 bases and 3 bases, there was a span of 21 bases. CDR1 is LNHDA and CDR2 is SQIVND in the germline V gene (reference sequence).

The chain links TRBV19 to TRBJ1-3; the match to TRBD1 covers 7 bases. V was clipped by 1 base and J by 0 bases; unmatched bases: 3. CDR3 size: 16 residues. Germline V gene sequence: CDR1 LNHDA, CDR2 SQIVND (reference sequence). The CDR3 DNA follows: TGTGCCAGTAGTATAGTAGGGGGCCCCTCTGGAAACACCATATATTTT. Translation gives CASSIVGGPSGNTIYF.

The rearrangement uses TRBV30 and TRBJ1-2; 7 positions match TRBD1. Trimming at V came to 3 bases and at J to 2 bases, leaving 6 bases not matched to a gene. Germline values: CDR1 GTSNPN, CDR2 SVGIG (reference sequence). The CDR3 has 14 residues. DNA for the CDR3: TGTGCCTGGAGCGCTACAGGGGCAAACTATGGCTACACCTTC. It codes for CAWSATGANYGYTF.

The chain is built from TRBV27 and TRBJ2-7; weak D call: TRBD1 (6 bases). The V gene lost 5 bases and the J gene lost 0 bases, with 14 bases spanning the gap. The CDR3 covers 15 residues. Germline values: CDR1 MNHEY, CDR2 SMNVEV (reference sequence). CDR3 in amino acids: CASSPRQVFSYEQYF. The CDR3 DNA sequence: TGTGCCAGCAGTCCACGACAGGTTTTCTCCTACGAGCAGTACTTC.

The V and J genes are TRBV29-1 and TRBJ2-7; 9 nucleotides agree with TRBD1. The CDR3 extends over 13 amino acids. CDR1 is SQVTM, CDR2 ANQGSEA, per germline. The trim removed 8 bases at V and 1 base at J, leaving 6 bases unmatched. This CDR3 is CSTRTGESYEQYF. DNA for the CDR3: TGCAGCACCCGGACAGGGGAGTCCTACGAGCAGTACTTC.

V is TRBV27 and J is TRBJ1-2; TRBD1 is a possible D gene (5 bases). V was trimmed by 3 bases and J by 6 bases, leaving 14 bases between them. Germline CDR1 reads MNHEY; CDR2 reads SMNVEV (reference sequence). The CDR3 has 14 residues. The CDR3 sequence: CASSFGTAIDGYTF. The CDR3 region has the DNA TGTGCCAGCAGTTTCGGGACGGCTATTGATGGCTACACCTTC.

This chain joins TRBV5-6 and TRBJ2-7; TRBD1 matches at 7 bases. This CDR3 has 14 residues. Per the germline V gene, CDR1 is SGHDT and CDR2 is YYEEEE. V shed 4 bases and J 3 bases; nucleotides not matched to a gene: 7. The CDR3 DNA reads as TGTGCCAGCAGCCAAACAGGGGAATTCTACGAGCAGTACTTC. Translation gives CASSQTGEFYEQYF.

The chain employs TRBV11-3 and TRBJ1-2; D is undetermined. V gave up 5 bases and J gave up 8 bases, with 18 bases separating them. The germline V gene has CDR1 SGHNT and CDR2 YENEEA. CDR3 length equals 14 residues. CDR3 nucleotide sequence: TGTGCCAGCAGCCCAGGAGGCAGCTCAGGAGGCTACACCTTC. Its protein product is CASSPGGSSGGYTF.

This chain uses TRBV9 with TRBJ1-4; no clear D gene. The CDR3 runs 15 residues. The V end was cut by 2 bases, the J end by 7 bases, with 15 bases between. The germline gives CDR1 SGDLS, CDR2 YYNGEE. The CDR3 region is CASSVVSNPGEKLFF. CDR3 in DNA: TGTGCCAGCAGCGTCGTTAGCAACCCAGGTGAAAAACTGTTTTTT.

CDR3 region: CASSQDWGLAGTQYF. DNA for the CDR3: TGTGCCAGCAGCCAAGATTGGGGACTAGCGGGGACCCAGTACTTC. V gene TRBV14 combines with J gene TRBJ2-5; 12 nucleotides line up with TRBD2. This CDR3 spans 15 amino acids. After removal of 0 bases from V and 7 bases from J, the junction contained 3 bases not matched to a gene. Germline assignment: CDR1 SGHDN and CDR2 FVKESK.

The V call is TRBV5-1, the J call TRBJ2-7; the D is unclear. The V end lost 0 bases, the J end lost 2 bases, and 6 bases lay between the germline ends. The CDR3 length is 13 residues. The V gene's germline CDR1 is SGHRS and CDR2 YFSETQ. The CDR3 here is CASSLGDPYEQYF. CDR3 nucleotides: TGCGCCAGCAGCTTGGGGGATCCCTACGAGCAGTACTTC.

The gene calls are TRBV28 and TRBJ1-4; D gene unclear. CDR3 length equals 14 residues. Germline CDR1 and CDR2: MDHEN and SYDVKM. Trimming stripped 3 bases from V and 4 bases from J, with 9 bases between. CDR3 residues: CASSLSQINEKLFF. CDR3 nucleotide sequence: TGTGCCAGCAGTTTGTCACAGATTAATGAAAAACTGTTTTTT.

This clone was picked up a small number of times. V and J are TRBV6-6 and TRBJ1-3; D not resolved. Germline lookup yields CDR1 MNHNY and CDR2 SVGAGI (reference sequence). The CDR3 consists of 18 residues. The germline V and J ends were trimmed by 5 bases and 0 bases, with 20 bases remaining between them. This chain's CDR3 is CASSPARGTPFSGNTIYF. DNA of the CDR3: TGTGCCAGCAGTCCCGCCCGGGGAACACCGTTCTCTGGAAACACCATATATTTT.